This record covers a single TCR beta chain. The data were obtained in a study of T cell responses to AZD1222 COVID-19 vaccine. Some clones are missing from TCRdb's copy, which holds only in-frame ones; the method was immunoSEQ multiplex PCR. The table records 110,000 or so clones, under 95% of them present only once. This receptor was obtained from an adult in good health. Sequenced material: peripheral blood, taken on day 0 of AZD1222 vaccination.

CDR3 protein: CAISKGSGNYGYTF. The CDR3 DNA reads as TGTGCCATCAGCAAGGGCTCTGGGAACTATGGCTACACCTTC. The chain joins TRBV19 to TRBJ1-2; D unresolved. Germline V CDR1 and CDR2: LNHDA, SQIVND (reference sequence). CDR3 length: 14 amino acids. V gave up 10 bases and J gave up 2 bases, with 17 bases separating them.